This T cell receptor (beta chain) was captured in a study of blood T cell repertoires in COVID-19. Profiled with immunoSEQ multiplex PCR; TCRdb holds only in-frame clones, not every one. The repertoire holds around 200,000 clones, around four fifths seen once, with roughly 2.9% in the top ten. Germline-derived CDR1 and CDR2 are SGHRS and YFSETQ. With 0 bases clipped from V and 1 base from J, the junction kept 6 bases outside the gene matches. CDR3 length equals 17 residues. This TCR was sampled from a man between 45 and 60 years old with active or convalescent COVID-19. The chain has TRBV5-1 and TRBJ2-5; TRBD1 aligns across 10 bases. The sequenced sample consisted of peripheral blood. The chain's CDR3 is CASSLEWGQGIQETQYF. Written as DNA, the CDR3 is TGCGCCAGCAGCTTGGAATGGGGACAGGGGATCCAAGAGACCCAGTACTTC.